The 18 T cell receptor beta chains below all came from one sample that was sequenced in a study of beta chain features in type 1 diabetes. Investigators reverse transcribed all isolated RNA, so they sequenced expressed TCRB transcripts. Profiling relied on immunoSEQ multiplex PCR, and the TCRdb table lists in-frame clones only, not all of them. There are under 450,000 clones in the sample; roughly 14% occur only once, and roughly 0.033% lies in the top ten. Sequenced: naive CD4+ T cells from blood. These TCRs come from a man younger than 40 in good health.

This clone was observed a handful of times. This chain links TRBV14 with TRBJ1-2; D uncertain. This CDR3 contains 14 residues. Per germline, CDR1 SGHDN and CDR2 FVKESK. The V and J ends lost 0 bases and 2 bases respectively, with 7 bases between them. CDR3 sequence: CASSQEFRNYGYTF. In DNA, the CDR3 is TGTGCCAGCAGCCAAGAATTCCGGAACTATGGCTACACCTTC.

This clone was counted between two and nine times. V usage is TRBV30 and J usage is TRBJ2-1; 8 nucleotides align to TRBD2. The CDR3 covers 12 residues. Germline-derived CDR1 and CDR2 are GTSNPN and SVGIG (reference sequence). Trimming cost V 8 bases and J 4 bases; bases outside gene matches: 4. CDR3: CAGTSPYNEQFF. CDR3 sequence (DNA): TGTGCCGGGACTAGTCCTTACAATGAGCAGTTCTTC.

This clone was counted only a few times. V is TRBV18 and J is TRBJ2-1; 8 bases line up with TRBD2. Germline V gives CDR1 KGHSH, CDR2 LQKENI. V lost 6 bases and J lost 4; bases outside the gene matches: 8. This CDR3 comprises 15 residues. CDR3 nucleotides: TGTGCCAGCTCCCCCTTGAGCGGGAGATACAATGAGCAGTTCTTC. It codes for CASSPLSGRYNEQFF.

This clone turned up a few times. V and J are TRBV28 and TRBJ2-7, with D tentatively TRBD1 (6 bases). The CDR3 is made up of 15 amino acids. Germline CDR1 reads MDHEN; CDR2 reads SYDVKM. Trimming pared 3 bases from V and 1 base from J, leaving 13 bases between. The CDR3 reads CASSFSGQPSYEQYF. The DNA of the CDR3 is TGTGCCAGCAGTTTCTCAGGACAGCCTTCCTACGAGCAGTACTTC.

This clone was counted between two and nine times. One end of the junction fails to match germline, which may point to a read error. V usage is TRBV30 and J usage is TRBJ1-2, with D perhaps matching TRBD1 (5 bases). The CDR3 has 12 residues. Germline assignment: CDR1 GTSNPN and CDR2 SVGIG (reference sequence). This chain's CDR3 is CAGRGGGDGYTF. The DNA of the CDR3 is TGTGCCGGGAGGGGCGGTGGCGATGGCTACACCTTC.

This clone appeared a few times. The chain employs TRBV30 and TRBJ1-5; D remains unclear. The CDR3 runs 13 residues. Trimming stripped 3 bases from V and 0 bases from J, with 6 bases between. Germline V gene lookup returns CDR1 GTSNPN and CDR2 SVGIG (reference sequence). The CDR3 is CAWSSFSNQPQHF. In nucleotides, the CDR3 is TGTGCCTGGAGCTCCTTTAGCAATCAGCCCCAGCATTTT.

This clone came up a few times. The rearrangement uses TRBV15 and TRBJ2-1; D unclear. Germline lookup yields CDR1 LNHNV and CDR2 YYDKDF (reference sequence). V was clipped by 2 bases and J by 5 bases, with 13 bases between them. The CDR3 has 15 amino acids. The CDR3 DNA sequence: TGTGCCACCAGCAGACCCTCTATCCATAACAATGAGCAGTTCTTC. Protein: CATSRPSIHNNEQFF.

The rearrangement links TRBV9 to TRBJ2-2; 8 bases line up with TRBD1. The CDR3 spans 15 residues. CDR1 SGDLS and CDR2 YYNGEE come from the germline V gene. Germline trimming cut 1 base from V and 2 bases from J; bases unmatched to any gene: 1. CDR3 residues: CASSVQGANTGELFF. The DNA for the CDR3 is TGTGCCAGCAGCGTACAGGGGGCAAACACCGGGGAGCTGTTTTTT. Filled out from reference TRBV9 and TRBJ2-2, the complete variable domain reads DSGVTQTPKHLITATGQRVTLRCSPRSGDLSVYWYQQSLDQGLQFLIQYYNGEERAKGNILERFSAQQFPDLHSELNLSSLELGDSALYFCASSVQGANTGELFFGEGSRLTVL.

The V gene is TRBV4-3, the J gene TRBJ2-5; D gene unclear. Germline-derived CDR1 and CDR2 are LGHNA and YSLEER. Trimming took off 0 bases at V and 4 bases at J, with 6 bases between the two ends. CDR3 length: 13 residues. CDR3 region: CASSQDVVETQYF. The CDR3 DNA follows: TGCGCCAGCAGCCAAGATGTGGTAGAGACCCAGTACTTC.

This clone was seen only a few times. This chain connects TRBV19 to TRBJ2-4; 9 nucleotides align to TRBD1. Germline CDR1 is LNHDA and CDR2 is SQIVND (reference sequence). The CDR3 runs to 15 residues. V shed 10 bases and J 7 bases; nucleotides not matched to a gene: 14. CDR3 DNA: TGTGCCACCCAACCGTCAGGGACAGGGCGGAACATTCAGTACTTC. Its translation: CATQPSGTGRNIQYF.

The chain carries TRBV10-3 and TRBJ2-1, with D possibly called TRBD1 or TRBD2 (5 bases each). Germline values: CDR1 ENHRY, CDR2 SYGVKD. Trimming cost V 3 bases and J 3 bases, with 9 bases left between them. The CDR3 spans 14 residues. The CDR3 DNA reads as TGTGCCATCAGTGACGGGACCTTCTACAATGAGCAGTTCTTC. Amino acid sequence: CAISDGTFYNEQFF.

Comments on this clone: Within the sample, other DNA sequences also encode this same CDR3. This rearrangement joins TRBV30 to TRBJ1-3, with no clear D. The V gene lost 0 bases and the J gene lost 3 bases, with 3 bases spanning the gap. The CDR3 loop spans 12 amino acids. The germline gives CDR1 GTSNPN, CDR2 SVGIG (reference sequence). Here the CDR3 reads CAWSVRGNTIYF. In DNA form, the CDR3 reads TGTGCCTGGAGTGTACGTGGAAACACCATATATTTT. The variable domain in full, completed from reference TRBV30 and TRBJ1-3, reads SQTIHQWPATLVQPVGSPLSLECTVEGTSNPNLYWYRQAAGRGLQLLFYSVGIGQISSEVPQNLSASRPQDRQFILSSKKLLLSDSGFYLCAWSVRGNTIYFGEGSWLTVV.

J is TRBJ2-5 and V is TRBV7-6; D uncertain. Germline CDR1 reads SGHVS; CDR2 reads FNYEAQ. Trimming shortened V by 2 bases and J by 0 bases, and 10 bases separated the two germline ends. The CDR3 loop spans 15 amino acids. DNA for the CDR3: TGTGCCAGCAGCTTAACGGTTGGGTACCAAGAGACCCAGTACTTC. Translated, it gives CASSLTVGYQETQYF.

The sample holds a few counts of this clone. J is TRBJ2-1 and V is TRBV12-2; the table's D call of TRBD2 was not tested on the DNA. TRBV12-2 is listed as a pseudogene. There are 15 residues in the CDR3. CDR3: CASRSGTSGYNEQFF. DNA of the CDR3: TGTGCAAGTCGCTCCGGGACTAGCGGCTACAATGAGCAGTTCTTC.

The chain is built from TRBV7-2 and TRBJ2-5; TRBD2 agrees at 7 bases. There are 15 residues in the CDR3. Germline lookup yields CDR1 SGHTA and CDR2 FQGNSA. V shed 5 bases, J shed 1 base, and the junction held 7 bases outside the gene matches. CDR3 nucleotides: TGTGCCAGCAGCACCGCAGGGACTACCCAAGAGACCCAGTACTTC. Its translation: CASSTAGTTQETQYF. Combining the CDR3 with reference TRBV7-2 and TRBJ2-5 gives the whole variable domain GAGVSQSPSNKVTEKGKDVELRCDPISGHTALYWYRQSLGQGLEFLIYFQGNSAPDKSGLPSDRFSAERTGGSVSTLTIQRTQQEDSAVYLCASSTAGTTQETQYFGPGTRLLVL.

V is TRBV5-4 and J is TRBJ1-2; D remains ambiguous. The V end lost 2 bases, the J end lost 4 bases, and 9 bases lay between the germline ends. In germline, CDR1 is SGHNT, CDR2 YYREEE (reference sequence). The CDR3 spans 13 residues. The CDR3 sequence is CASSFGGIYGYTF. The CDR3, as DNA: TGTGCCAGCAGCTTTGGCGGAATCTATGGCTACACCTTC.

J is TRBJ1-4 and V is TRBV28; D remains unclear. The germline V and J ends were trimmed by 4 bases and 8 bases, with 17 bases remaining between them. Germline-derived CDR1 and CDR2 are MDHEN and SYDVKM. The CDR3 extends over 15 amino acids. Here the CDR3 DNA reads TGTGCCAGCAGTTCTCCGGGATTCGCGGTCGAAAAACTGTTTTTT. This sequence encodes CASSSPGFAVEKLFF.

The table lists this clone with a few counts. The V and J genes are TRBV20-1 and TRBJ1-4; the D is unclear. The germline V gene encodes CDR1 DFQATT and CDR2 SNEGSKA (reference sequence). The CDR3 spans 11 residues. Trimming shortened V by 3 bases and J by 8 bases, and 7 bases separated the two germline ends. CDR3 sequence: CSASAWEKLFF. The CDR3 DNA reads as TGCAGTGCTAGTGCGTGGGAAAAACTGTTTTTT.